This T cell receptor beta chain appears in the sequencing data of a study of blood T cell repertoires in COVID-19. As for the study in general: In each case, the material was cDNA or gDNA derived from T cells, B-cell-depleted T cells, or PBMCs.

The CDR3 runs 16 residues. Germline V lookup: CDR1 SGDLS, CDR2 YYNGEE. After removal of 0 bases from V and 2 bases from J, the junction contained 4 bases not matched to a gene. Measured with immunoSEQ multiplex PCR; TCRdb has only the in-frame clones, and not every one. Of approximately 180,000 clones listed, roughly nine tenths are singletons. Sequenced input: PBMCs or T cells enriched from blood (not recorded which). This chain joins TRBV9 and TRBJ2-1, with 8 bases aligning to TRBD2. This sequence originates from a woman in her thirties or forties with acute COVID-19. CDR3 in amino acids: CASSVVAGGTYNEQFF. The CDR3 nucleotides read TGTGCCAGCAGCGTAGTTGCGGGGGGTACCTACAATGAGCAGTTCTTC.